The entry below describes one T cell receptor beta chain. Its target is not known. The sample originates from a study of cytomegalovirus exposure and HLA in healthy donors. Primers included in the PCR were 60 Vbeta and 13 Jbeta primers. Sequencing was performed with immunoSEQ multiplex PCR; in TCRdb, only in-frame clones are kept and a portion is missing. The repertoire has 110,000 to 150,000 clones, roughly 70% of them found once; the top ten carry around 7%. V shed 3 bases, J shed 6 bases, and the junction held 5 bases outside the gene matches. Germline V gene data show CDR1 as SGHRS and CDR2 as YFSETQ. The CDR3 is 14 residues long. General study results and limits: In presence/absence analyses, roughly uniform sequencing depth across donors was assumed.

The sample consisted of PBMCs. The sequence was collected from a man aged 25-45 years in good health and CMV-seronegative. V gene TRBV5-1 combines with J gene TRBJ1-5; 8 positions agree with TRBD1. The CDR3 nucleotides read TGCGCCAGCAGCTCGACAGGGGAGGGTCAGCCCCAGCATTTT. It yields the protein CASSSTGEGQPQHF.